Shown below are 7 T cell receptor beta chains from a single sample sequenced in a study of OX40 agonist ivuxolimab in advanced cancers. Libraries were constructed by the immunoSEQ multiplex PCR assay. TCRdb took over this immuneACCESS table, retaining in-frame rearrangements with V and J assigned. Such tables are incomplete; in checked studies, under half of the missing clones stem from an unresolved V gene, and the remainder is unexplained. This sample lists around 57,000 clones; 80% to 90% were detected once. The ten largest clonotypes hold about 2.4% of the sample. The material sequenced was CD4+ or CD8+ T cells sorted from blood, taken in a trial of the OX40 agonist ivuxolimab. The receptors derive from an adult with an advanced solid tumor such as melanoma, head and neck, liver or kidney cancer.

The chain combines TRBV9 with TRBJ2-7; 11 bases fit TRBD1. The CDR3 covers 15 residues. The V gene end was trimmed by 0 bases and the J gene end by 4 bases; junction bases not matched to a gene: 3. Germline CDR1 is SGDLS and CDR2 is YYNGEE. CDR3 amino acids: CASSVVGDRGYEQYF. CDR3 DNA: TGTGCCAGCAGCGTAGTGGGGGACAGGGGGTACGAGCAGTACTTC. The full variable domain, rest sourced from reference TRBV9 and TRBJ2-7, is DSGVTQTPKHLITATGQRVTLRCSPRSGDLSVYWYQQSLDQGLQFLIQYYNGEERAKGNILERFSAQQFPDLHSELNLSSLELGDSALYFCASSVVGDRGYEQYFGPGTRLTVT.

This clone has only one observation. Because the CDR3's place on the DNA is in doubt, the DNA is left out and the CDR3 is given as listed by TCRdb. This rearrangement joins TRBV21-1 to TRBJ1-3; the table gives TRBD1 as D, unverified against the DNA. TRBV21-1 is flagged as a pseudogene. The CDR3 is made up of 15 amino acids, end residues included. The CDR3 region is CASVNWWGLGNTIYF.

The rearrangement links TRBV19 to TRBJ1-4; D not resolved. The V and J ends lost 1 base and 8 bases respectively, with 8 bases between them. The CDR3 has 13 residues. Germline assignment: CDR1 LNHDA and CDR2 SQIVND (reference sequence). CDR3 protein: CASSIVWGEKLFF. The CDR3 DNA is TGTGCCAGTAGTATAGTGTGGGGAGAAAAACTGTTTTTT.

J is TRBJ1-2 and V is TRBV5-1; the D is unclear. The germline CDR1 and CDR2 sequences are SGHRS and YFSETQ. There are 11 residues in the CDR3. Trimming stripped 5 bases from V and 2 bases from J, with 4 bases between. The CDR3: CASRENYGYTF. The CDR3 DNA follows: TGCGCCAGCAGGGAAAACTATGGCTACACCTTC.

CDR3 coding DNA: TGTGCCACTGAGACGGGGGGCAGTTTCACTGAAGCTTTCTTT. This sequence encodes CATETGGSFTEAFF. This chain connects TRBV2 to TRBJ1-1, with D possibly TRBD1 on 6 matching bases. Germline V CDR1 and CDR2: SNHLY, FYNNEI. The CDR3 extends over 14 amino acids. V lost 10 bases and J lost 4, with 19 bases in between.

The chain combines TRBV28 with TRBJ1-2, with D hard to call. V lost 6 bases, J lost 7 bases, and 12 bases lay in between. The CDR3 spans 12 residues. The V gene's germline CDR1 is MDHEN and CDR2 SYDVKM. For the CDR3, the DNA is TGTGCCAGCAGCCCCCTCGAGGCTGGCTACACCTTC. Its translation: CASSPLEAGYTF.

V and J are TRBV29-1 and TRBJ2-1, with TRBD2 matching over 9 bases. With 2 bases clipped from V and 2 bases from J, the junction kept 1 base outside the gene matches. Germline assignment: CDR1 SQVTM and CDR2 ANQGSEA. This CDR3 spans 14 amino acids. This CDR3 is CSVEIAGAYNEQFF. The DNA for the CDR3 is TGCAGCGTTGAAATAGCGGGGGCCTACAATGAGCAGTTCTTC.